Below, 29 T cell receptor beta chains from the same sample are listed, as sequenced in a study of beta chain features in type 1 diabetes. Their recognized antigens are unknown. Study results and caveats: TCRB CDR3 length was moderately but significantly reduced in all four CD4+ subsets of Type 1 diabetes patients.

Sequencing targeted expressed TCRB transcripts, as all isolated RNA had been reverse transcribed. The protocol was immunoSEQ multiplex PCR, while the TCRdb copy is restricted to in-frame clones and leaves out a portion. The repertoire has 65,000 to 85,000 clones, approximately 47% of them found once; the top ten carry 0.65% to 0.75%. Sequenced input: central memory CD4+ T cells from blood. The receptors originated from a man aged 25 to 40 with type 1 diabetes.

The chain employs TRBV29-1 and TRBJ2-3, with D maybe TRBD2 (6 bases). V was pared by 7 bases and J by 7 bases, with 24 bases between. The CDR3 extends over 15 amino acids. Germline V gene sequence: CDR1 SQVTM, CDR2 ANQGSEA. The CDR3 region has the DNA TGCAGCGGCAAGCGGGCCAGCGGGCCCACCTATACGCAGTATTTT. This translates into CSGKRASGPTYTQYF.

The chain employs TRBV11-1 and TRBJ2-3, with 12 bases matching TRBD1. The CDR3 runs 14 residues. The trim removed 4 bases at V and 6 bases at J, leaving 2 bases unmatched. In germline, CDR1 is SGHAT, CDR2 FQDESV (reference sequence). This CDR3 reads CASSSGTGGDTQYF. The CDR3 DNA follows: TGTGCCAGCAGCTCCGGGACAGGGGGCGATACGCAGTATTTT.

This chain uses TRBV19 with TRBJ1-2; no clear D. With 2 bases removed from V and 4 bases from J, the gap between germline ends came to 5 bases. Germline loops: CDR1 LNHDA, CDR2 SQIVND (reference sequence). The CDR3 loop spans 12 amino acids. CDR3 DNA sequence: TGTGCCAGTAGTATATTCCTCTATGGCTACACCTTC. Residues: CASSIFLYGYTF.

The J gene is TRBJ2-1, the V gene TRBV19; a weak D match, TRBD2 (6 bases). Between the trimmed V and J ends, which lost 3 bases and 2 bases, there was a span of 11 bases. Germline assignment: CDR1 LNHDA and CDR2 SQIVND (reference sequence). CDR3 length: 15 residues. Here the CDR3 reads CASSISGHPYNEQFF. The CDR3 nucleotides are TGTGCCAGTAGTATTAGCGGTCACCCCTACAATGAGCAGTTCTTC.

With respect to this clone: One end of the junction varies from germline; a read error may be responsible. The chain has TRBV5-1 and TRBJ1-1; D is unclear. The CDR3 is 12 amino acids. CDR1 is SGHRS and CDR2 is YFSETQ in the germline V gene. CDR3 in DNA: TGCGCCAGCAGCTCGGAGGGTTCTGAGGCTTTCTTT. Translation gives CASSSEGSEAFF.

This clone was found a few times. The chain's CDR3 is CASGDRRGNEQFF. The CDR3 DNA follows: TGTGCCAGCGGGGACAGGCGGGGGAATGAGCAGTTCTTC. J is TRBJ2-1 and V is TRBV6-5; D may be TRBD1 (8 bases). V shed 8 bases and J shed 7 bases, with 15 bases lying between them. Germline CDR1 is MNHEY and CDR2 is SVGAGI. CDR3 size: 13 residues.

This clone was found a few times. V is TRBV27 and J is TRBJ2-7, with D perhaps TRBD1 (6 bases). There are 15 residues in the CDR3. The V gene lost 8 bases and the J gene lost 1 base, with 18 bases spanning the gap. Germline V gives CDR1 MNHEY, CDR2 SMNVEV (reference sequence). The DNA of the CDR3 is TGTGCCAGCCGCCGACAGGCCATCGGGTCCTACGAGCAGTACTTC. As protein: CASRRQAIGSYEQYF.

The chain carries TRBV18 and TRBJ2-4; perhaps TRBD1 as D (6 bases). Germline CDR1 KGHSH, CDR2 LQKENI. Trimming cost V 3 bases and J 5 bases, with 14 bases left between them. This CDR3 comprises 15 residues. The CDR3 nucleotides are TGTGCCAGCTCACCCAGGACAGAACCGGAAAACATTCAGTACTTC. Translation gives CASSPRTEPENIQYF. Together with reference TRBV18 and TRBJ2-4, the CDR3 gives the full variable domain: NAGVMQNPRHLVRRRGQEARLRCSPMKGHSHVYWYRQLPEEGLKFMVYLQKENIIDESGMPKERFSAEFPKEGPSILRIQQVVRGDSAAYFCASSPRTEPENIQYFGAGTRLSVL.

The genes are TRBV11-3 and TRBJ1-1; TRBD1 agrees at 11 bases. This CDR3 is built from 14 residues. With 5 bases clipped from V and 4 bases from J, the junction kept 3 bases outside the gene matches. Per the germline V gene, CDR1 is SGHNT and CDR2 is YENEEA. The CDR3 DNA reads TGTGCCAGCAGCGCCGGGACAGGGGGCACTGAAGCTTTCTTT. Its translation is CASSAGTGGTEAFF.

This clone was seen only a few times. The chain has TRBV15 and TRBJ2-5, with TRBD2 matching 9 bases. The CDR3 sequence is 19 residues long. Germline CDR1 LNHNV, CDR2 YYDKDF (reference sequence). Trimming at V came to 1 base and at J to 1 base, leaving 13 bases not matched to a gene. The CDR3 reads CATSRGGGVLAGSQETQYF. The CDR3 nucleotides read TGTGCCACCAGCAGAGGCGGGGGGGTCCTAGCGGGGAGCCAAGAGACCCAGTACTTC.

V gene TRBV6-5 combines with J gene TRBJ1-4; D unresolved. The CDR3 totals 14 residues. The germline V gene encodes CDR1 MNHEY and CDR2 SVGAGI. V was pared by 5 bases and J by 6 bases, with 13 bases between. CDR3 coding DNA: TGTGCCAGCAGTATACAGACGAGGGATGAAAAACTGTTTTTT. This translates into CASSIQTRDEKLFF.

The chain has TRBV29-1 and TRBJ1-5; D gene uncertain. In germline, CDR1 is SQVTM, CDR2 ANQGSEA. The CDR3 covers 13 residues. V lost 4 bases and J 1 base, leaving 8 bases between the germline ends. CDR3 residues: CSVGSFSNQPQHF. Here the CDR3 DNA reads TGCAGCGTTGGTTCCTTCAGCAATCAGCCCCAGCATTTT.

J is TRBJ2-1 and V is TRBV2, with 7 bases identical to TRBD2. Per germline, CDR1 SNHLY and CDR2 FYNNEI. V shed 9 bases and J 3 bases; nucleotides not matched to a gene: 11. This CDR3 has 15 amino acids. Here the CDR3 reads CASGLPGLSYNEQFF. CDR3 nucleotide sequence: TGTGCCAGTGGCCTACCGGGACTAAGCTACAATGAGCAGTTCTTC.

The DNA for the CDR3 is TGTGCCAGCAGTGAAGGAGCGGGGGGGCGCACAGATACGCAGTATTTT. Translation: CASSEGAGGRTDTQYF. V usage is TRBV6-1 and J usage is TRBJ2-3, with TRBD2 matching 10 bases. The CDR3 loop spans 16 amino acids. Germline CDR1 and CDR2: MNHNS and SASEGT. V was pared by 1 base and J by 1 base, with 2 bases of the junction left unmatched.

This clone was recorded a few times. As DNA, the CDR3 is TGTGCCAGCGGGGAGGGGACCTCCTATGGCTACACCTTC. Its translation is CASGEGTSYGYTF. The chain carries TRBV6-5 and TRBJ1-2, with a weak D call TRBD1 (5 bases). This CDR3 is built from 13 residues. Germline CDR1 and CDR2: MNHEY and SVGAGI. V lost 8 bases, J lost 4 bases, and 14 bases lay in between.

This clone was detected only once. The CDR3 loop reads CASSGGSHGEQYF. The CDR3 DNA is TGTGCCAGCAGTGGTGGCAGTCATGGCGAGCAGTACTTC. The chain recombines TRBV6-1 with TRBJ2-7; D not certain. Per the germline V gene, CDR1 is MNHNS and CDR2 is SASEGT. The CDR3 contains 13 residues. Trimming stripped 4 bases from V and 6 bases from J, with 13 bases between.

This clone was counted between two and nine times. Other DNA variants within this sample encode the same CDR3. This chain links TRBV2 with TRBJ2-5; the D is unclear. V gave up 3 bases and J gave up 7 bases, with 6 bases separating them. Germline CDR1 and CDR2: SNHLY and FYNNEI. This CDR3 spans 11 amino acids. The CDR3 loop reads CASSERGTQYF. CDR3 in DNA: TGTGCCAGCAGTGAGCGCGGGACCCAGTACTTC.

The CDR3 loop reads CASSLAEGWGGYTF. In DNA, the CDR3 is TGTGCCAGCAGCTTAGCTGAGGGCTGGGGTGGCTACACCTTC. The chain is built from TRBV7-9 and TRBJ1-2; D is undetermined. The germline V gene encodes CDR1 SEHNR and CDR2 FQNEAQ (reference sequence). V was trimmed by 0 bases and J by 7 bases, leaving 12 bases between them. This CDR3 is 14 amino acids long.

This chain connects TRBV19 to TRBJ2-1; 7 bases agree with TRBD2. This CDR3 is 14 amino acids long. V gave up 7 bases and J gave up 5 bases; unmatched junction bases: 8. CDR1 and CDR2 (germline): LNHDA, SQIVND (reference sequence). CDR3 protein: CASNGGSLNNEQFF. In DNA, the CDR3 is TGTGCCAGTAATGGCGGGAGTTTGAACAATGAGCAGTTCTTC.

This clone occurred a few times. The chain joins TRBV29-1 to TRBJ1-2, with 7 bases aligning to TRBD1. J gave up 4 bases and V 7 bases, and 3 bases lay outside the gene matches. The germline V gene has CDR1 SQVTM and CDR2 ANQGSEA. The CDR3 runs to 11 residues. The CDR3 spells CSAGQVYGYTF. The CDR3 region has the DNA TGCAGCGCTGGACAGGTCTATGGCTACACCTTC.

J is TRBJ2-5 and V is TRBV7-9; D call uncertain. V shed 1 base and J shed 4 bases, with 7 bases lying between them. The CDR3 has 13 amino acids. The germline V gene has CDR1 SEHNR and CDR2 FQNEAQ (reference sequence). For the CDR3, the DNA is TGTGCCAGCAGCTTAGTACGGAGAGAGACCCAGTACTTC. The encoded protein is CASSLVRRETQYF.

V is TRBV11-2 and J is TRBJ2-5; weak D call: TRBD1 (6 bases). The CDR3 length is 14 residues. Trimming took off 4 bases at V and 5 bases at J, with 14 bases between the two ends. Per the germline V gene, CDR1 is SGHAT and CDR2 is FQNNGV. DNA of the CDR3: TGTGCCAGCAGCTCTAGTCTAAGGGGGGAGACCCAGTACTTC. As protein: CASSSSLRGETQYF.

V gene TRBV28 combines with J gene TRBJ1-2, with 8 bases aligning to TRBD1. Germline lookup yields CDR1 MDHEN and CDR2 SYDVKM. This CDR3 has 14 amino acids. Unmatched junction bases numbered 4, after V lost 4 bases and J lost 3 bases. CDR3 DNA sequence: TGTGCCAGCAGTTCCGGACAGGGAGACTATGGCTACACCTTC. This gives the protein CASSSGQGDYGYTF.

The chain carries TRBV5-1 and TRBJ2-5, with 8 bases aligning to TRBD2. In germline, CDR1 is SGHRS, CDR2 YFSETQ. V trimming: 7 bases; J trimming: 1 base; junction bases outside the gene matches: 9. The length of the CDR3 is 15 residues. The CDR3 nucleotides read TGCGCCAGCCTCCCACGGGAGGGGATCCAAGAGACCCAGTACTTC. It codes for CASLPREGIQETQYF.

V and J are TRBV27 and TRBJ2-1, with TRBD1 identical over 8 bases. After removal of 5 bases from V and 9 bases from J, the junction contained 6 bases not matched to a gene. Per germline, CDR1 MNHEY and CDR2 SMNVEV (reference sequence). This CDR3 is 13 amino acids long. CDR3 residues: CASSQDRDGEQFF. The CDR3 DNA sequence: TGTGCCAGCAGTCAGGACAGGGATGGTGAGCAGTTCTTC.

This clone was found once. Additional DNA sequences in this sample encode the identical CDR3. As DNA, the CDR3 is TGTGCCAGCAGTAGGGACAGGAACACCGGGGAGCTGTTTTTT. Protein sequence: CASSRDRNTGELFF. The V and J genes are TRBV2 and TRBJ2-2; 7 bases align to TRBD1. J lost 1 base, V lost 5 bases, and 1 base had no gene match. The CDR3 consists of 14 residues. In germline, CDR1 is SNHLY, CDR2 FYNNEI.

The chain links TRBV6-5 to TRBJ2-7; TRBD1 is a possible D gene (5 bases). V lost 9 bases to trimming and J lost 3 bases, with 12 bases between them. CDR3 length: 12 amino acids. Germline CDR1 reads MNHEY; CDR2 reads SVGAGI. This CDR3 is CASTGPYYEQYF. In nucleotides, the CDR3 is TGTGCCAGTACAGGACCGTACTACGAGCAGTACTTC.

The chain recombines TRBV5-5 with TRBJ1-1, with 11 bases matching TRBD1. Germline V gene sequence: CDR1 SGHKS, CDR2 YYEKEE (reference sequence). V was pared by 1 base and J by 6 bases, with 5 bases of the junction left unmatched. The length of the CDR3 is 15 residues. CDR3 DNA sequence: TGTGCCAGCAGCTTGTGGACAGGGGGCTCGCCTGAAGCTTTCTTT. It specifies CASSLWTGGSPEAFF. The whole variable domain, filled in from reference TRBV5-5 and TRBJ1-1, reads DAGVTQSPTHLIKTRGQQVTLRCSPISGHKSVSWYQQVLGQGPQFIFQYYEKEERGRGNFPDRFSARQFPNYSSELNVNALLLGDSALYLCASSLWTGGSPEAFFGQGTRLTVV.

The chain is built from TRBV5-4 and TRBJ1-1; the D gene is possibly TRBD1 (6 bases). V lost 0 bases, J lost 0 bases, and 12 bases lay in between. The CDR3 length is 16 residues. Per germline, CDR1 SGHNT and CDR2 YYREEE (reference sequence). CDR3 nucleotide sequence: TGTGCCAGCAGCTTGGCTGGGGGCCAAATGAACACTGAAGCTTTCTTT. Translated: CASSLAGGQMNTEAFF.